This T cell receptor beta chain is drawn from a study of blood T cell repertoires in COVID-19. Whole-study context: From the United States, Italy and Spain came samples of acute and convalescent COVID-19. The cDNA or gDNA used as material had been derived from T cells, B-cell-depleted T cells, or PBMCs.

This CDR3 has 12 amino acids. Germline loops: CDR1 LNHDA, CDR2 SQIVND (reference sequence). The V and J ends lost 6 bases and 2 bases respectively, with 7 bases between them. Sequenced by immunoSEQ multiplex PCR; TCRdb stores in-frame clones only, minus some. The sample contains 95,000 to 150,000 clones, approximately 85% of which appear only once. The clonotype comes from a woman older than 75 with COVID-19, enrolled during active disease. This chain connects TRBV19 to TRBJ1-2; tentative D call: TRBD1 (5 bases). Source material: peripheral blood. The CDR3 loop is CASRRGNYGYTF. Written as DNA, the CDR3 is TGTGCCAGTAGAAGGGGCAACTATGGCTACACCTTC.